The sequence of this T cell receptor (beta chain) was determined in a study of response to subunit inactivated influenza vaccine. Overall study results and limits: Few new T cells, the authors suggested, are recruited by each seasonal influenza vaccination.

Ten or more counts support this clonotype. As yet, its antigen is unknown. The CDR3 contains 14 residues. The germline V gene encodes CDR1 DFQATT and CDR2 SNEGSKA (reference sequence). The V end lost 1 base, the J end lost 1 base, and 10 bases lay between the germline ends. Using its own MiXCR run on the RT-PCR reads, TCRdb lists one record per CDR3 protein. This table has a few hundred thousand distinct CDR3 sequences, roughly 15% appearing once. V gene TRBV20-1 combines with J gene TRBJ1-1, with a weak D call TRBD1 (5 bases). The origin of this receptor is a man aged 45-65 years who received an inactivated influenza vaccine. The sample here was PBMCs from blood, taken 11 to 12 days after vaccination. The CDR3 region has the DNA TGCAGTGCTAGAGTCGGGACCGCGAACACTGAAGCTTTCTTT. Protein product: CSARVGTANTEAFF.